The clone carrying this TCR beta chain was detected only once. Its specificity is unknown. The germline V gene has CDR1 LNHDA and CDR2 SQIVND (reference sequence). This CDR3 comprises 12 residues. V gave up 5 bases and J gave up 3 bases, with 8 bases separating them. This sample is drawn from a study of cytomegalovirus exposure and HLA in healthy donors. For the study at large: Approximately 200 million T cells yielded 110 million or so unique TCR beta sequences in earlier analysis. Overall study results and limits: In a later analysis, donors in an Asian-associated ancestry cluster reportedly had fewer N-insertions in productive TCRs than the cohort mean. One cluster of highly shared sequence variants probably arose as a sequencing artifact.

13 Jbeta primers and 60 Vbeta primers were used for the PCR. Profiling relied on immunoSEQ multiplex PCR, and the TCRdb table lists in-frame clones only, not all of them. The sample lists around 180,000 clones, about three quarters occurring once. The sample consisted of PBMCs. The J gene is TRBJ2-7, the V gene TRBV19; maybe TRBD1 (5 bases). This TCR was recovered from a woman in her 40s in good health and CMV-seronegative. The DNA of the CDR3 is TGTGCCAGTAGTGGGGCCGACTACGAGCAGTACTTC. Protein product: CASSGADYEQYF.